This T cell receptor beta chain was recovered during a study of T cells in Graves' hyperthyroidism and ophthalmopathy. This CDR3 is 12 amino acids long. The germline V gene encodes CDR1 SEHNR and CDR2 FQNEAQ (reference sequence). V lost 5 bases and J 4 bases, leaving 6 bases between the germline ends. Study results and caveats: Ophthalmopathy prediction by the model preceded onset by a median about 6 months.

This clonotype showed up just a few times. The antigen remains unidentified. Amplification of TCR beta CDR3 regions was performed using RNA transcripts as template. When the TCR CDR3 underwent first-round RT-PCR, the HTBI primer set was used. MiXCR, run by TCRdb on the multiplex PCR reads, gives a single entry per CDR3 protein. The sample has fewer than 350,000 distinct CDR3 sequences, 15% to 20% seen once. The clonotype comes from a woman aged 50 to 60 with Graves' hyperthyroidism. V is TRBV7-9 and J is TRBJ1-3; no clear D gene. Material: blood. Written as DNA, the CDR3 is TGTGCCAGCAGCCCCCAAGGAAACACCATATATTTT. This sequence encodes CASSPQGNTIYF.